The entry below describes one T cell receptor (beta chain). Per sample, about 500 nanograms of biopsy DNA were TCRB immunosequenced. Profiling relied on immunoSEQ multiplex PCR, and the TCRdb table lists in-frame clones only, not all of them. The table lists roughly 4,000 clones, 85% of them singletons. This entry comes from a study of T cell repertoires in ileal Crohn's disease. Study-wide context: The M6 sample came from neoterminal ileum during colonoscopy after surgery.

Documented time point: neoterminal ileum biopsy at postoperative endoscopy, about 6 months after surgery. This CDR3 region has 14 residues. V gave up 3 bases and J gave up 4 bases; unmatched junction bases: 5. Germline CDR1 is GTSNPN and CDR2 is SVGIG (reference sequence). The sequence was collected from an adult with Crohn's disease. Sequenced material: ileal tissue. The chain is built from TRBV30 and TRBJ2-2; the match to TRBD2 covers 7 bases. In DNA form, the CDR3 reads TGTGCCTGGAGCAGACTAGCAGTCACCGGGGAGCTGTTTTTT. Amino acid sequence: CAWSRLAVTGELFF.